This T cell receptor (beta chain) derives from a study of blood T cell repertoires in COVID-19. Overall study context: The United States, Italy and Spain were the sources of the acute and convalescent COVID-19 samples. Sources were T cells, B-cell-depleted T cells, or PBMCs; the material itself was cDNA or gDNA.

Original processing notes: Quantification of nucleated cells was approximated via reference gene primer amplification. Profiling relied on immunoSEQ multiplex PCR, and the TCRdb table lists in-frame clones only, not all of them. That table gives V, J and clone size, and the DNA gave D and trimming. The table has 90,000 or so clones, about 91% seen once; the top ten hold about 1.7%. V gave up 6 bases and J gave up 6 bases; unmatched junction bases: 7. The CDR3 has 13 residues. CDR1 is SNHLY, CDR2 FYNNEI, per germline. Sample: peripheral blood. The chain joins TRBV2 to TRBJ2-7; 8 positions match TRBD1. This TCR came from a human donor with active COVID-19. The donor label of this sample is uncertain. In DNA, the CDR3 is TGTGCCAGCAGCCTGACAGGGGCTAGCGAGCAGTACTTC. This sequence encodes CASSLTGASEQYF.